This TCR beta chain was retrieved from a study of CD8 T cells in ankylosing spondylitis (dated by TCRdb to 2015 to 2018). At the level of the whole study: The study profiled T cell receptor beta repertoires in healthy donors and ankylosing spondylitis patients to find disease-linked TCR variants. The whole study cohort included about a hundred healthy donors and some 27 ankylosing spondylitis patients. Peripheral blood was sampled, and synovial fluid was also collected from ankylosing spondylitis patients.

This clonotype appeared a few times. The target of this receptor is not known. Base qualities are not provided; no much larger clone lies one nucleotide away. Based on the germline V gene, the CDR1 and CDR2 sequences are SGHRS and YFSETQ. At the junction V is shortened by 3 bases and J by 4 bases, with 16 bases in between. Counted from cysteine to phenylalanine, this CDR3 has 15 amino acids. Left in the record is the CDR3 DNA by itself, 45 bases read in frame from the first base. Summary of the overall study and its limitations: A TCR beta motif of 7 or 8 highly homologous amino acid variants appeared characteristic of blood from ankylosing spondylitis patients. According to the report, matched synovial fluid samples from ankylosing spondylitis patients were significantly enriched for the disease-linked clones. Some TCR beta motif variants had previously been reported in synovial fluid and blood of reactive arthritis patients, which suggested common disease-initiation mechanisms. The disease-linked clones showed a CD8+ phenotype and occurred at relatively low frequencies in peripheral blood.

The instrument was an Illumina HiSeq 2500. TCR beta libraries were prepared by quantitative 5'-RACE with molecular barcodes. As for the authors' bioinformatics: A new computational method based on a probabilistic model of VDJ rearrangement was used to identify disease-linked TCR variants. In-frame beta chains were kept once TCRdb had trimmed the public reads at Q25 with fastp and called clones with MiXCR. Each entry is one CDR3 protein sequence, shown with its most common DNA and genes. None of the V and J calls come from the authors' own analysis; TCRdb made them. In this sample the table shows more than 600,000 distinct CDR3 sequences, 15% to 20% of which occur a single time. The ten largest clones take up 15% to 20% of the sample.

The chain links TRBV5-1 with TRBJ1-1, with the D gene too uncertain to name. The sequencing sample was made of blood, either unsorted or a sorted T cell fraction (not recorded which). The receptor was derived from a male donor with ankylosing spondylitis. The sequenced DNA is TGCGCCAGCAGCTCTTCGTTGGCAGGAGGCACTGAAGCTTTCTTT. Translated, it gives CASSSSLAGGTEAFF. With all but the CDR3 taken from the reference TRBV5-1 and TRBJ1-1 genes, the full variable domain is: KAGVTQTPRYLIKTRGQQVTLSCSPISGHRSVSWYQQTPGQGLQFLFEYFSETQRNKGNFPGRFSGRQFSNSRSEMNVSTLELGDSALYLCASSSSLAGGTEAFFGQGTRLTVV.